This T cell receptor beta chain was observed in a study of naive and memory T cell subsets. General study points: Over 95% of naive TCR sequences appeared only once after error correction, unlike memory subsets. RNA-based TCR counts may shift with T cell activation and differentiation. Findings for naive and memory subsets could not be checked against ground truth.

This CDR3 is built from 16 residues. Germline V CDR1 and CDR2: MNHEY, SVGEGT. Trimming at V came to 6 bases and at J to 2 bases, leaving 10 bases not matched to a gene. This clonotype was observed a handful of times. Its target is unknown. The beta constant-region primer was an equimolar mix of two oligonucleotides covering TRBC1 and TRBC2. A 12-nucleotide UMI and the SP2 primer were added to the cDNA 3' end by oligonucleotide ligation. In TCRdb, the UMI-ligation and nested PCR reads were re-called with MiXCR into one record per CDR3 protein. The profile covers tens of thousands of distinct CDR3 sequences, with roughly 14% appearing a single time and 0.9% to 0.95% taken by the ten largest.

The receptor was isolated from a human donor in good health. The V call is TRBV6-2 or TRBV6-3, the J call TRBJ1-5; 7 bases fit TRBD1. The sequencing sample was made of central memory CD4+ T cells from blood. This chain's CDR3 is CASRPQTGLGNQPQHF. CDR3 DNA: TGTGCCAGCAGACCTCAGACAGGGTTGGGCAATCAGCCCCAGCATTTT.